The 21 T cell receptor beta chains listed next were all sequenced from one sample in a study of T cells in Graves' hyperthyroidism and ophthalmopathy. RNA transcripts yielded amplified TCR beta CDR3 regions. The TCR CDR3 first-round RT-PCR relied on the HTBI primer set. TCRdb reanalysed the multiplex PCR reads using MiXCR and keeps one entry per CDR3 protein. The sample contains 20,000 to 30,000 distinct CDR3 sequences, approximately 46% of which appear only once. The specimen was blood. These receptors all stem from a woman in her 30s with Graves' hyperthyroidism.

As concerns this clonotype: The junction does not match germline at one end; this may be a read error. V is TRBV10-3 and J is TRBJ2-1; 10 bases are shared with TRBD2. This CDR3 is built from 14 residues. The V gene's germline CDR1 is ENHRY and CDR2 SYGVKD. In nucleotides, the CDR3 is TGTGCCATTAGGACTAGCGGAGGTAACAGTGAGCGGTTCTTC. Translated, it gives CAIRTSGGNSERFF.

There are many counts of this clonotype. This may stem from a read error, because a much larger clone lies one nucleotide away. This rearrangement joins TRBV27 to TRBJ1-1; tentative D call: TRBD1 (6 bases). This CDR3 contains 12 residues. Germline V gene lookup returns CDR1 MNHEY and CDR2 SMNVEV (reference sequence). V lost 3 bases and J 7 bases, leaving 9 bases between the germline ends. For the CDR3, the DNA is TGTGCCAGCAGTTTTACAGGGCGTGAAGCTTTCTTT. It specifies CASSFTGREAFF.

This clonotype qualifies as medium-sized (0.01 to 0.1%). The V gene is TRBV9, the J gene TRBJ1-3; 7 bases match TRBD1. The CDR3 is 15 residues long. Per germline, CDR1 SGDLS and CDR2 YYNGEE. The ends lost 4 bases at V and 0 bases at J; junction bases unmatched: 4. CDR3 nucleotide sequence: TGTGCCAGCAGCCCCTGGACAGGCTCTGGAAACACCATATATTTT. Protein: CASSPWTGSGNTIYF.

This clonotype was seen ten or more times. The chain recombines TRBV5-1 with TRBJ2-3, with D perhaps TRBD1 (5 bases). The CDR3 is made up of 13 amino acids. The V and J ends lost 5 bases and 6 bases respectively, with 13 bases between them. Germline lookup yields CDR1 SGHRS and CDR2 YFSETQ. This chain's CDR3 is CASRGRGWDTQYF. DNA of the CDR3: TGCGCCAGCAGAGGTAGGGGCTGGGATACGCAGTATTTT.

The table lists this clonotype with a few counts. The chain joins TRBV25-1 to TRBJ1-3, with D possibly matching TRBD1 (6 bases). The germline V gene has CDR1 MGHDK and CDR2 SYGVNS. Between the trimmed V and J ends, which lost 4 bases and 4 bases, there was a span of 29 bases. The CDR3 is 20 amino acids. CDR3 coding DNA: TGTGCCAGCAGTGGAACCTCGGGACAAGGCATATACCGAGGAGGAAACACCATATATTTT. Translated: CASSGTSGQGIYRGGNTIYF.

This clonotype appeared a single time. The V call is TRBV6-5, the J call TRBJ2-1; D is undetermined. The CDR3 covers 15 residues. CDR1 and CDR2 from the germline V gene are MNHEY and SVGAGI. V dropped 2 bases and J dropped 5 bases, with 13 bases sitting between them. CDR3 residues: CASSYPSYANNEQFF. CDR3 in DNA: TGTGCCAGCAGTTACCCCAGTTACGCCAACAATGAGCAGTTCTTC.

Ten or more counts support this clonotype. The V gene is TRBV6-1, the J gene TRBJ1-6; tentatively, D is TRBD1 (5 bases). The CDR3 has 16 residues. The V end lost 4 bases, the J end lost 2 bases, and 12 bases lay between the germline ends. Germline CDR1 reads MNHNS; CDR2 reads SASEGT. The DNA for the CDR3 is TGTGCCAGCAGTGCGATGGGGGGGACCTATAATTCACCCCTCCACTTT. Its translation: CASSAMGGTYNSPLHF.

The table lists this clonotype with many counts. The chain uses TRBV7-2 and TRBJ2-7; D gene unclear. The length of the CDR3 is 12 residues. Germline CDR1 and CDR2: SGHTA and FQGNSA. Trimming removed 3 bases at V and 3 bases at J, with 6 bases between. The CDR3 nucleotides read TGTGCCAGCAGCTTTCAAGGCTACGAGCAGTACTTC. It specifies CASSFQGYEQYF. Using reference TRBV7-2 and TRBJ2-7 for the parts outside the CDR3, the full variable domain is GAGVSQSPSNKVTEKGKDVELRCDPISGHTALYWYRQSLGQGLEFLIYFQGNSAPDKSGLPSDRFSAERTGGSVSTLTIQRTQQEDSAVYLCASSFQGYEQYFGPGTRLTVT.

This clonotype was picked up many times. In DNA, the CDR3 is TGTGCCAGCAGTTACTCGCAGGGGCCCACCGGGGAGCTGTTTTTT. This encodes CASSYSQGPTGELFF. The J gene is TRBJ2-2, the V gene TRBV6-5; tentatively, D is TRBD1 (6 bases). V was clipped by 0 bases and J by 4 bases, with 9 bases between them. Germline lookup yields CDR1 MNHEY and CDR2 SVGAGI. The CDR3 is made up of 15 amino acids.

This clonotype came up many times. The chain carries TRBV28 and TRBJ1-2, with a possible D match to TRBD1 (5 bases). From germline, CDR1 is MDHEN and CDR2 SYDVKM. The V and J ends lost 6 bases and 4 bases respectively, with 15 bases between them. The CDR3 is made up of 14 amino acids. The DNA for the CDR3 is TGTGCCAGCAGAACCTTGGCGGGGCTCTATGGCTACACCTTC. Translating gives CASRTLAGLYGYTF.

This clonotype appeared a few times. This sequence joins TRBV28 and TRBJ1-4; perhaps TRBD1 as D (6 bases). The CDR3 extends over 18 amino acids. V gave up 5 bases and J gave up 1 base, with 20 bases separating them. The germline CDR1 and CDR2 sequences are MDHEN and SYDVKM. The CDR3 coding sequence is TGTGCCAGCAGTGGGGGGGCAGGTTGGGGAGGAACTAATGAAAAACTGTTTTTT. It codes for CASSGGAGWGGTNEKLFF.

This clonotype appeared many times. The chain couples TRBV28 to TRBJ2-7; 9 bases map to TRBD1. The CDR3 has 14 amino acids. V lost 4 bases to trimming and J lost 3 bases; unmatched junction nucleotides: 4. Germline CDR1 MDHEN, CDR2 SYDVKM. CDR3: CASSYPGQGYEQYF. CDR3 nucleotides: TGTGCCAGCAGTTACCCGGGACAGGGCTACGAGCAGTACTTC. The complete variable domain, with remaining parts taken from reference TRBV28 and TRBJ2-7, reads DVKVTQSSRYLVKRTGEKVFLECVQDMDHENMFWYRQDPGLGLRLIYFSYDVKMKEKGDIPEGYSVSREKKERFSLILESASTNQTSMYLCASSYPGQGYEQYFGPGTRLTVT.

This clonotype occurred a few times. The chain uses TRBV3-1 and TRBJ1-1; D possibly corresponds to TRBD1 (5 bases). CDR1 and CDR2 from the germline V gene are LGHDT and YNNKEL (reference sequence). The CDR3 is 16 amino acids. V lost 3 bases and J lost 0, with 14 bases in between. CDR3 in DNA: TGTGCCAGCAGCCATGATCCAGGGAGAATGAACACTGAAGCTTTCTTT. This sequence encodes CASSHDPGRMNTEAFF.

A remark on this clonotype: The junction departs from the called germline gene at one end, perhaps through a read error. This chain links TRBV5-4 with TRBJ1-6; TRBD1 might be the D (5 bases). CDR1 and CDR2 from the germline V gene are SGHNT and YYREEE (reference sequence). CDR3 length equals 15 residues. CDR3 coding DNA: TGCGCCAGCAGCCAGGGCGGGGCCTATTCTTCACCCCTCCACTTT. Protein sequence: CASSQGGAYSSPLHF.

Notes on this clonotype: One junction end does not reproduce the germline sequence, and a read error may be involved. The CDR3 sequence: CASSFGTSGTEACF. The DNA of the CDR3 is TGCGCCAGCAGCTTCGGGACCTCGGGCACTGAAGCTTGCTTC. J is TRBJ1-1 and V is TRBV5-1, with D maybe TRBD1 (5 bases). The CDR3 runs 14 residues. Germline V gene sequence: CDR1 SGHRS, CDR2 YFSETQ.

The chain employs TRBV12-3 or TRBV12-4 and TRBJ1-2, with TRBD1 identical over 10 bases. The CDR3 loop spans 14 amino acids. V was pared by 3 bases and J by 5 bases, with 3 bases of the junction left unmatched. Here the CDR3 reads CASSLWTGGYGYTF. The CDR3 bases are TGTGCCAGCAGTTTGTGGACAGGGGGTTATGGCTACACCTTC.

V is TRBV3-1 and J is TRBJ2-4, with TRBD2 as a possible D gene (5 bases). Germline values: CDR1 LGHDT, CDR2 YNNKEL (reference sequence). Trimming took 0 bases from V and 1 from J, leaving 19 bases between them. The CDR3 sequence is 19 residues long. CDR3 loop: CASSQEDLARRSAKNIQYF. The DNA of the CDR3 is TGTGCCAGCAGCCAAGAGGACTTGGCCCGGAGATCGGCCAAAAACATTCAGTACTTC.

The chain links TRBV24-1 to TRBJ1-2, with 9 bases aligning to TRBD1. After removal of 3 bases from V and 7 bases from J, the junction contained 8 bases not matched to a gene. The germline V gene has CDR1 KGHDR and CDR2 SFDVKD. This CDR3 comprises 15 residues. The CDR3 loop reads CATSDPGQGNGGYTF. The CDR3 DNA reads as TGTGCCACCAGTGATCCGGGACAGGGTAATGGTGGCTACACCTTC.

This clonotype has ten or more counts. The J gene is TRBJ2-7, the V gene TRBV11-3; D remains ambiguous. The CDR3 runs to 14 residues. Deletions cut 2 bases from V and 2 bases from J, with 10 bases between. CDR1 is SGHNT and CDR2 is YENEEA in the germline V gene. CDR3 DNA: TGTGCCAGCAGCTTAATGGCTCTAGCCTACGAGCAGTACTTC. Its protein is CASSLMALAYEQYF. Drawing the rest from reference TRBV11-3 and TRBJ2-7, the complete variable domain is EAGVVQSPRYKIIEKKQPVAFWCNPISGHNTLYWYLQNLGQGPELLIRYENEEAVDDSQLPKDRFSAERLKGVDSTLKIQPAELGDSAVYLCASSLMALAYEQYFGPGTRLTVT.

This clonotype showed up many times. The rearrangement links TRBV11-3 to TRBJ2-7; TRBD1 matches at 10 bases. J lost 3 bases, V lost 2 bases, and 1 base had no gene match. The CDR3 is 14 amino acids. Germline CDR1 SGHNT, CDR2 YENEEA. The DNA for the CDR3 is TGTGCCAGCAGCTTATGGGACAGGGGCTACGAGCAGTACTTC. It is translated as CASSLWDRGYEQYF.

This clonotype was seen repeatedly, ten times or more. The rearrangement links TRBV6-5 to TRBJ1-3, with D unclear. Trimming took off 6 bases at V and 0 bases at J, with 15 bases between the two ends. The CDR3 spans 16 residues. Germline CDR1 and CDR2: MNHEY and SVGAGI. In DNA, the CDR3 is TGTGCCAGCAGGGGCCCGGGATCGGGCTCTGGAAACACCATATATTTT. Residues: CASRGPGSGSGNTIYF.